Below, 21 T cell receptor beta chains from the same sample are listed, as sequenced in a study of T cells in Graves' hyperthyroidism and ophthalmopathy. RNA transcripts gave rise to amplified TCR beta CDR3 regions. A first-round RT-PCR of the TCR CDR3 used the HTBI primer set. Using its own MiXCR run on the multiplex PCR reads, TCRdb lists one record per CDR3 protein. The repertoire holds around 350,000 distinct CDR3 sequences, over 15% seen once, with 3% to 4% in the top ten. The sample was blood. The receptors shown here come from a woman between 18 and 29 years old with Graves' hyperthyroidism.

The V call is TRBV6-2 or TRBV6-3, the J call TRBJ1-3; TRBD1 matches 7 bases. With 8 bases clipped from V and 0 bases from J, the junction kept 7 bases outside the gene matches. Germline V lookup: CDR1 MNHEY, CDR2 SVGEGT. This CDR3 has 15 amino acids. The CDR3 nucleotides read TGTGCCAGCCTGAAGGGGGCTGTCTCTGGAAACACCATATATTTT. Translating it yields CASLKGAVSGNTIYF.

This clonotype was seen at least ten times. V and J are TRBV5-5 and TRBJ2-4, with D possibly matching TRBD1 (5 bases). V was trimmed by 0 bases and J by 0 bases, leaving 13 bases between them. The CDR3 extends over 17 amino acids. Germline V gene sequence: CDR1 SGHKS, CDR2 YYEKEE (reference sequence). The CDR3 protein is CASSLGGYLRAKNIQYF. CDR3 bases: TGTGCCAGCAGCTTGGGGGGCTACCTGAGAGCCAAAAACATTCAGTACTTC.

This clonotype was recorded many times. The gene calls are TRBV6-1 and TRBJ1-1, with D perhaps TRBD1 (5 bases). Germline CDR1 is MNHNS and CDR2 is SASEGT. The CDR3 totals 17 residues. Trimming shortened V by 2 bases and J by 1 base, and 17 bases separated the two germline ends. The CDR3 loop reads CASSELRWGGGNTEAFF. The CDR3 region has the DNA TGTGCCAGCAGTGAATTGAGATGGGGGGGGGGGAACACTGAAGCTTTCTTT.

Here the CDR3 DNA reads TGTGCCAGCAGTGCGACACATAATAGCAATCAGCCCCAGCATTTT. It codes for CASSATHNSNQPQHF. The V gene is TRBV6-2 or TRBV6-3, the J gene TRBJ1-5; no firm D call. The CDR3 is 15 residues long. V lost 5 bases, J lost 0 bases, and 11 bases lay in between. CDR1 and CDR2 from the germline V gene are MNHEY and SVGEGT.

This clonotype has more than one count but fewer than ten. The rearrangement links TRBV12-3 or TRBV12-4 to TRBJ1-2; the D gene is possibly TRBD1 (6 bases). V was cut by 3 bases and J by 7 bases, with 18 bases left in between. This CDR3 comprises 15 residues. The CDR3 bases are TGTGCCAGCAGTTTTAGTTCGGGGGGCTTGTTTGGCTACACCTTC. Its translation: CASSFSSGGLFGYTF.

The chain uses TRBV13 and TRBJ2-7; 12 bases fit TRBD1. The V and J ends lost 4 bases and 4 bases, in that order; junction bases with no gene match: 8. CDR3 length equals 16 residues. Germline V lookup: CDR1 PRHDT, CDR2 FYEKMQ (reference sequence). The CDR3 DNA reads TGTGCCAGCAGCTCACGGGACAGGGGGCTTACGTACGAGCAGTACTTC. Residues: CASSSRDRGLTYEQYF.

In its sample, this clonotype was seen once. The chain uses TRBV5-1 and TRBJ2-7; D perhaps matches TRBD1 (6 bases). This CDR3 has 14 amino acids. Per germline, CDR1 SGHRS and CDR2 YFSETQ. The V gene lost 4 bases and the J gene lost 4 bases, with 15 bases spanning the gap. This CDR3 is CASSGIQGRYEQYF. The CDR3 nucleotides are TGCGCCAGCAGCGGTATACAGGGAAGATACGAGCAGTACTTC.

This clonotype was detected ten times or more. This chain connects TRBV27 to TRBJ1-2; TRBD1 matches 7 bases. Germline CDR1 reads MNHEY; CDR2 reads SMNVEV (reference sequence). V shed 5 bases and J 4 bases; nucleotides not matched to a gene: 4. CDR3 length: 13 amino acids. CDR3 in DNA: TGTGCCAGCAGTCACGGACAGGCCTATGGCTACACCTTC. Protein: CASSHGQAYGYTF.

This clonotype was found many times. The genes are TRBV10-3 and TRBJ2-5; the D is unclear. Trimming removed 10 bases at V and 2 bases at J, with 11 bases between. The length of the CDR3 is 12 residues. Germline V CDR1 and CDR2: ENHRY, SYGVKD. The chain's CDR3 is CATQDRQETQYF. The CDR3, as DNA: TGTGCCACCCAGGATAGGCAAGAGACCCAGTACTTC.

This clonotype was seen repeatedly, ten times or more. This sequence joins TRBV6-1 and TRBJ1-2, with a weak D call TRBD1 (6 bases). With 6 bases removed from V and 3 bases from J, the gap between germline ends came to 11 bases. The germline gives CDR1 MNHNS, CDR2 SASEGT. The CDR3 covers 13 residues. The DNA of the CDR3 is TGTGCCAGCAGCCCGGGGGGCGACTATGGCTACACCTTC. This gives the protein CASSPGGDYGYTF.

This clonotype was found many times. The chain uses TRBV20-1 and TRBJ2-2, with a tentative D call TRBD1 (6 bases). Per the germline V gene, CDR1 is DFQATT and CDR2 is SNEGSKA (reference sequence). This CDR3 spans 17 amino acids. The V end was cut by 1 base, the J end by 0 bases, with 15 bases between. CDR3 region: CSARGSRGLSNTGELFF. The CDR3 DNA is TGCAGTGCTAGAGGTTCCAGGGGTTTATCGAACACCGGGGAGCTGTTTTTT.

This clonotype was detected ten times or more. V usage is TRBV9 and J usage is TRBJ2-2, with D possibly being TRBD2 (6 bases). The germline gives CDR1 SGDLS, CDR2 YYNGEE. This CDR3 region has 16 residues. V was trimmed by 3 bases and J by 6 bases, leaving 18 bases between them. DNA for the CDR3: TGTGCCAGCAGCGCCATCGGGGGATTGCATCCCGGGGAGCTGTTTTTT. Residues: CASSAIGGLHPGELFF.

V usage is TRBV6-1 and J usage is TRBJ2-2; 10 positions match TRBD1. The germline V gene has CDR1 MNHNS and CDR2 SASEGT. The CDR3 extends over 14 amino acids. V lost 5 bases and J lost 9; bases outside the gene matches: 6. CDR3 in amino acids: CASSPGTGVRELFF. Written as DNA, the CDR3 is TGTGCCAGCAGTCCCGGGACAGGGGTCCGGGAGCTGTTTTTT.

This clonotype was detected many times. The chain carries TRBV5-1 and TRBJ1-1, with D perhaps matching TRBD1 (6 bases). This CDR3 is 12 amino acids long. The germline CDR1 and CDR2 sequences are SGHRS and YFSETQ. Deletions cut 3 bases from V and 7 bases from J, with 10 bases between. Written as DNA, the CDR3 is TGCGCCAGCAGCTCTGAGGACAGTGAAGCTTTCTTT. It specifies CASSSEDSEAFF.

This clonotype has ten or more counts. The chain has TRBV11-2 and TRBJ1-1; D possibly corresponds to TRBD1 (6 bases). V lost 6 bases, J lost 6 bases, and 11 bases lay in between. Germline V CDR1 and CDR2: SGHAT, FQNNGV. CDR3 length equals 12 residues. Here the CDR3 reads CASRTPGAEAFF. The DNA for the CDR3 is TGTGCCAGCAGGACCCCAGGGGCTGAAGCTTTCTTT.

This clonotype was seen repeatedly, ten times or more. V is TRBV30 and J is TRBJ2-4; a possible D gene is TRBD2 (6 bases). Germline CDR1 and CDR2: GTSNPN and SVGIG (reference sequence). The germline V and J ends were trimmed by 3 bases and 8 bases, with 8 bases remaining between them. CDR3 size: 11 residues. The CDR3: CAWRGGDIQYF. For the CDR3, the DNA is TGTGCCTGGAGGGGGGGAGACATTCAGTACTTC.

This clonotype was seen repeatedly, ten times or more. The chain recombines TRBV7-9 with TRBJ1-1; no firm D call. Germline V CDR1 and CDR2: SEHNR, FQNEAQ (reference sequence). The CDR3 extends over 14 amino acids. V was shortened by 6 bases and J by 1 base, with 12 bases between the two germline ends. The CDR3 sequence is CASRAEGGNTEAFF. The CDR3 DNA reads TGTGCCAGCAGGGCCGAGGGCGGGAACACTGAAGCTTTCTTT.

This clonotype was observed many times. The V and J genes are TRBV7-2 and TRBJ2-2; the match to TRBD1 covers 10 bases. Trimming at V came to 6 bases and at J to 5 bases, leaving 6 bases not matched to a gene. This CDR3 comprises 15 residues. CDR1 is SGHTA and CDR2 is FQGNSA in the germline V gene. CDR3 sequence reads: CASRQPGQGTGELFF. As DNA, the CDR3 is TGTGCCAGCAGGCAACCGGGACAGGGGACCGGGGAGCTGTTTTTT.

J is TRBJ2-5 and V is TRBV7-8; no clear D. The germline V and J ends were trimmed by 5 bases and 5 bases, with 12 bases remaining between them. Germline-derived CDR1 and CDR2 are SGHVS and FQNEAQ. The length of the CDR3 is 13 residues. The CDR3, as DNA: TGTGCCAGCAGCCTCCATCCTCGTGAGACCCAGTACTTC. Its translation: CASSLHPRETQYF. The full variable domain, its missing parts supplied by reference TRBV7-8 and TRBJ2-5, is GAGVSQSPRYKVAKRGQDVALRCDPISGHVSLFWYQQALGQGPEFLTYFQNEAQLDKSGLPSDRFFAERPEGSVSTLKIQRTQQEDSAVYLCASSLHPRETQYFGPGTRLLVL.

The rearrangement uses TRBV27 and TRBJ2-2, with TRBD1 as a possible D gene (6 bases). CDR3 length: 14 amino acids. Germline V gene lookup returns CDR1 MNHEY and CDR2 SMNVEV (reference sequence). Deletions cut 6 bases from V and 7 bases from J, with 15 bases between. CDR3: CASRLQGSGGELFF. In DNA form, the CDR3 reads TGTGCCAGCAGGCTACAGGGTTCTGGCGGGGAGCTGTTTTTT.

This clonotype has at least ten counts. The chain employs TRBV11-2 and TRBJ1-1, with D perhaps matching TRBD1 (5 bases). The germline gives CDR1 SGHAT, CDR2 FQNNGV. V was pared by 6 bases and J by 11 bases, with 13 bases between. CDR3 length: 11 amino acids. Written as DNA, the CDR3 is TGTGCCAGCAGTCTTACGGAGGGGGCTTTCTTT. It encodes CASSLTEGAFF.